This T cell receptor (beta chain) stems from a study of identical twins. This clonotype was detected many times. Its antigen is as yet unknown. The CDR3 sequence is 15 residues long. Germline CDR1 reads MGHDK; CDR2 reads SYGVNS. V was clipped by 6 bases and J by 5 bases, with 19 bases between them. TCRdb used MiXCR to reprocess the 5' RACE reads, holding one entry per CDR3 protein. The repertoire holds approximately 620,000 distinct CDR3 sequences, 8.6% seen once, with roughly 0.97% in the top ten. Regarding the study as a whole: Within beta out-of-frame sequences, the excess sharing observed between twins was weaker. Researchers reported excess low generation probability among twin-shared out-of-frame alpha sequences.

Among all donors, each was a healthy Caucasian. These data are also associated with another study on yellow fever vaccine responses in identical twins.

This TCR was sampled from a woman aged 18-29 years in good health. The rearrangement uses TRBV25-1 and TRBJ2-5; a possible D gene is TRBD1 (5 bases). The specimen was PBMCs. The CDR3 sequence is CASSKGEEFAETQYF. CDR3 nucleotide sequence: TGTGCCAGCAGCAAAGGGGAAGAGTTCGCGGAGACCCAGTACTTC.